A single sample gave rise to the 19 T cell receptor beta chains below, sequenced in a study of radiotherapy plus CTLA-4 blockade in lung cancer. Profiled with immunoSEQ multiplex PCR; TCRdb holds only in-frame clones, not every one. The sample consists of around 100,000 clones, 65% to 85% of them appearing once. Sequencing was performed on peripheral blood, taken from a patient treated with radiotherapy plus ipilimumab. The receptors were gathered from a human donor with non-small cell lung cancer who had a partial response to radiotherapy plus ipilimumab. Some clones in this sample may be carry-over from other donors' samples.

This clone was detected once. J is TRBJ2-3 and V is TRBV7-2; D gene unclear. V dropped 3 bases and J dropped 0 bases, with 10 bases sitting between them. This CDR3 is built from 15 residues. Per germline, CDR1 SGHTA and CDR2 FQGNSA. This CDR3 is CASSFVGASTDTQYF. The CDR3, as DNA: TGTGCCAGCAGCTTCGTGGGCGCAAGCACAGATACGCAGTATTTT.

As DNA, the CDR3 is TGTGCCTGGGCATCGGGACTAGAGGCCCACAATGAGCAGTTCTTC. Protein sequence: CAWASGLEAHNEQFF. The chain has TRBV30 and TRBJ2-1; 8 nucleotides agree with TRBD2. The V gene's germline CDR1 is GTSNPN and CDR2 SVGIG (reference sequence). V lost 5 bases to trimming and J lost 5 bases; unmatched junction nucleotides: 11. This CDR3 is built from 15 residues. Using reference TRBV30 and TRBJ2-1 for the parts outside the CDR3, the full variable domain is SQTIHQWPATLVQPVGSPLSLECTVEGTSNPNLYWYRQAAGRGLQLLFYSVGIGQISSEVPQNLSASRPQDRQFILSSKKLLLSDSGFYLCAWASGLEAHNEQFFGPGTRLTVL.

The chain employs TRBV28 and TRBJ2-1; TRBD2 aligns across 8 bases. The CDR3 has 16 amino acids. The junction had 10 bases not matched to a gene; V was cut back by 5 bases and J by 4 bases. Germline V gene sequence: CDR1 MDHEN, CDR2 SYDVKM. Written as DNA, the CDR3 is TGTGCCAGCAGTCCGACCGGGACTAGACGATACAATGAGCAGTTCTTC. Its translation is CASSPTGTRRYNEQFF.

The chain is built from TRBV27 and TRBJ2-3, with 9 nucleotides matching TRBD1. The CDR3 length is 15 residues. V lost 5 bases and J lost 6; bases outside the gene matches: 9. Per germline, CDR1 MNHEY and CDR2 SMNVEV (reference sequence). CDR3 sequence (DNA): TGTGCCAGCAGTCGCTCCGGGACAGGGTACGATACGCAGTATTTT. Its translation: CASSRSGTGYDTQYF.

The table lists this clone with a few counts. The V gene is TRBV5-1, the J gene TRBJ2-1; TRBD2 might be the D (7 bases). This CDR3 has 14 residues. Germline CDR1 SGHRS, CDR2 YFSETQ. The V gene lost 4 bases and the J gene lost 7 bases, with 15 bases spanning the gap. The chain's CDR3 is CASSPGGRGNEQFF. In DNA form, the CDR3 reads TGCGCCAGCAGCCCCGGGGGGCGGGGTAATGAGCAGTTCTTC.

The J gene is TRBJ2-7, the V gene TRBV29-1; 8 bases are shared with TRBD2. V gave up 6 bases and J gave up 3 bases; unmatched junction bases: 10. From germline, CDR1 is SQVTM and CDR2 ANQGSEA. The CDR3 covers 14 residues. CDR3 protein: CSVLTSGAYYEQYF. CDR3 DNA sequence: TGCAGCGTCCTAACTAGCGGAGCCTACTACGAGCAGTACTTC.

V and J are TRBV5-1 and TRBJ2-1, with 9 positions matching TRBD2. CDR1 SGHRS and CDR2 YFSETQ come from the germline V gene. Unmatched junction bases numbered 10, after V lost 4 bases and J lost 8 bases. The CDR3 loop spans 15 amino acids. CDR3 DNA: TGCGCCAGCAGCCAGTCTAGCGGGGTATACTATGAGCAGTTCTTC. Its protein is CASSQSSGVYYEQFF.

The J gene is TRBJ2-2, the V gene TRBV11-2; D remains unclear. The CDR3 has 13 amino acids. Trimming removed 5 bases from V and 0 bases from J, with 4 bases in between. The germline V gene encodes CDR1 SGHAT and CDR2 FQNNGV. Here the CDR3 DNA reads TGTGCCAGCAGCCCCACGAACACCGGGGAGCTGTTTTTT. It yields the protein CASSPTNTGELFF.

The chain links TRBV25-1 to TRBJ1-2; 7 positions agree with TRBD1. Per the germline V gene, CDR1 is MGHDK and CDR2 is SYGVNS. This CDR3 is 13 amino acids long. Trimming removed 7 bases from V and 4 bases from J; junction bases left unmatched: 6. CDR3 loop: CASTQDRRYGYTF. In DNA form, the CDR3 reads TGTGCCAGCACTCAGGACAGGCGCTATGGCTACACCTTC.

This clone was recorded many times. The V gene is TRBV28, the J gene TRBJ2-7; TRBD1 matches 7 bases. CDR1 and CDR2 from the germline V gene are MDHEN and SYDVKM. The CDR3 is made up of 14 amino acids. V dropped 6 bases and J dropped 5; count of bases not matched to a gene: 10. The CDR3 DNA sequence: TGTGCCAGCAGATTGCGACAGGGCGACCACGAGCAGTACTTC. Its translation: CASRLRQGDHEQYF.

The chain is built from TRBV7-6 and TRBJ2-5; the D is unclear. Trimming cost V 1 base and J 5 bases, with 11 bases left between them. Germline CDR1 reads SGHVS; CDR2 reads FNYEAQ. The CDR3 runs to 14 residues. In nucleotides, the CDR3 is TGTGCCAGCAGCTTAGTCCGTTCCGGGGAGACCCAGTACTTC. As protein: CASSLVRSGETQYF.

V is TRBV19 and J is TRBJ2-4; 7 bases are a match to TRBD1. CDR1 is LNHDA, CDR2 SQIVND, per germline (reference sequence). Trimming removed 6 bases from V and 8 bases from J; junction bases left unmatched: 4. This CDR3 region has 12 residues. The CDR3 spells CASSQDRDIQYF. Written as DNA, the CDR3 is TGTGCCAGTAGCCAAGACAGGGACATTCAGTACTTC.

This clone showed up just once. The V gene is TRBV7-9, the J gene TRBJ2-3; 7 bases line up with TRBD2. V trimming: 2 bases; J trimming: 1 base; junction bases outside the gene matches: 3. Germline CDR1 SEHNR, CDR2 FQNEAQ (reference sequence). The CDR3 runs to 15 residues. CDR3 bases: TGTGCCAGCAGCTTATTGGCGGGGGGCACAGATACGCAGTATTTT. Its protein product is CASSLLAGGTDTQYF.

The chain couples TRBV19 to TRBJ1-5; the match to TRBD1 covers 11 bases. CDR3 length equals 16 residues. The trim removed 5 bases at V and 7 bases at J, leaving 10 bases unmatched. Germline V gene data show CDR1 as LNHDA and CDR2 as SQIVND (reference sequence). CDR3 residues: CASSAFGTGGGQPQHF. CDR3 sequence (DNA): TGTGCCAGTAGTGCTTTTGGGACAGGGGGAGGACAGCCCCAGCATTTT.

The V gene is TRBV28, the J gene TRBJ1-5; the D is unclear. V dropped 1 base and J dropped 8 bases, with 9 bases sitting between them. The CDR3 consists of 13 residues. Germline loops: CDR1 MDHEN, CDR2 SYDVKM. CDR3 bases: TGTGCCAGCAGTTTATCCATCCGGGAGCCCCAGCATTTT. Its translation: CASSLSIREPQHF.

This clone occurred a few times. V and J are TRBV19 and TRBJ2-5; 12 positions match TRBD2. The ends lost 5 bases at V and 4 bases at J; junction bases unmatched: 2. Germline CDR1 reads LNHDA; CDR2 reads SQIVND (reference sequence). The CDR3 is made up of 14 amino acids. CDR3 sequence reads: CASSPGLAGETQYF. As DNA, the CDR3 is TGTGCCAGTAGTCCGGGACTAGCGGGAGAGACCCAGTACTTC.

V is TRBV28 and J is TRBJ2-7; tentative D call: TRBD2 (5 bases). The CDR3 consists of 15 residues. Trimming took 5 bases from V and 0 from J, leaving 14 bases between them. Germline V gene sequence: CDR1 MDHEN, CDR2 SYDVKM. The CDR3, as DNA: TGTGCCAGCAGTCCCCCGGGATTCAGCTCCTACGAGCAGTACTTC. Residues: CASSPPGFSSYEQYF.

J is TRBJ1-1 and V is TRBV19; D is perhaps TRBD1 (6 bases). Trimming shortened V by 2 bases and J by 1 base, and 17 bases separated the two germline ends. Germline V gives CDR1 LNHDA, CDR2 SQIVND (reference sequence). This CDR3 contains 17 residues. CDR3 sequence (DNA): TGTGCCAGTAGTATACCTCGGGGACATGCGCCGAACACTGAAGCTTTCTTT. Protein: CASSIPRGHAPNTEAFF.

In its sample, this clone was seen a few times. The rearrangement joins TRBV7-2 to TRBJ2-7; 7 positions match TRBD2. The germline V gene encodes CDR1 SGHTA and CDR2 FQGNSA. Losses at the gene ends were 1 base for V and 2 bases for J; bases not matched to a gene: 8. The CDR3 sequence is 16 residues long. The CDR3 is CASSLVAGWRTYEQYF. For the CDR3, the DNA is TGTGCCAGCAGCTTAGTAGCGGGTTGGCGAACCTACGAGCAGTACTTC.